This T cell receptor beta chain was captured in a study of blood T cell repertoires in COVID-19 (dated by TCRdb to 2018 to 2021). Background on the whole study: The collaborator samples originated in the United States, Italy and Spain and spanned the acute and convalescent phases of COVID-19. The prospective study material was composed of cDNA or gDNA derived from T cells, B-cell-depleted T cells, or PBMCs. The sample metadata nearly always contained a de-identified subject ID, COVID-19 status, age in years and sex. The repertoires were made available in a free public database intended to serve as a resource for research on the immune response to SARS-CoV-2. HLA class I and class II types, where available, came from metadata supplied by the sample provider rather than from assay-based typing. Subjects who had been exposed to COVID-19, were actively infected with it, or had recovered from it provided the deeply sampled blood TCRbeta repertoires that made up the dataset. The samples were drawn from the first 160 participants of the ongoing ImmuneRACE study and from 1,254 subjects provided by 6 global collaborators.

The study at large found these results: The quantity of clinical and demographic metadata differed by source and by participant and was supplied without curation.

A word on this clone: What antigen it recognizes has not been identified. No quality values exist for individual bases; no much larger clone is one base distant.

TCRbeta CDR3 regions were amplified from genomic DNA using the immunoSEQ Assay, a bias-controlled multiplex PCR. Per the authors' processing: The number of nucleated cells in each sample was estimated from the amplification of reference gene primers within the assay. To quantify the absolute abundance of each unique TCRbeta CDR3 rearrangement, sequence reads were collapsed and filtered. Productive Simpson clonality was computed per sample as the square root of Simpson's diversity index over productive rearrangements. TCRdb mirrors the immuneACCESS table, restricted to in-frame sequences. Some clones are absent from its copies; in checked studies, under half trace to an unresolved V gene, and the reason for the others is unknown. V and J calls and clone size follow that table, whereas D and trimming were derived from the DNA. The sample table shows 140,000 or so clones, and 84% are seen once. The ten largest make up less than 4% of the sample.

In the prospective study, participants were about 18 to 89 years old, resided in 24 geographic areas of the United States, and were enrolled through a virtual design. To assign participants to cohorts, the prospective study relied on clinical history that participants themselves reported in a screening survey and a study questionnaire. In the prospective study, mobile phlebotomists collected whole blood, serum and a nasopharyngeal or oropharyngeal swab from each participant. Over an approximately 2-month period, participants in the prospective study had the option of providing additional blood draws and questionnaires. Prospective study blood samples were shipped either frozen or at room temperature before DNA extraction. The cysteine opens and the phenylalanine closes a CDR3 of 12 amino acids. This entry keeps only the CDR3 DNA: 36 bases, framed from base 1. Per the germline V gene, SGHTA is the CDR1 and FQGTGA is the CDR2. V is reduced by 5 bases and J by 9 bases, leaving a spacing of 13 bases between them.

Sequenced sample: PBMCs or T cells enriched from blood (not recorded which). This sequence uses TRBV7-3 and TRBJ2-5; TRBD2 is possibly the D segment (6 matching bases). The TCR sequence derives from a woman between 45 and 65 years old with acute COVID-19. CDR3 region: CASSTDGGAQYF. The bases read TGTGCCAGCAGCACCGACGGAGGGGCCCAGTACTTC.